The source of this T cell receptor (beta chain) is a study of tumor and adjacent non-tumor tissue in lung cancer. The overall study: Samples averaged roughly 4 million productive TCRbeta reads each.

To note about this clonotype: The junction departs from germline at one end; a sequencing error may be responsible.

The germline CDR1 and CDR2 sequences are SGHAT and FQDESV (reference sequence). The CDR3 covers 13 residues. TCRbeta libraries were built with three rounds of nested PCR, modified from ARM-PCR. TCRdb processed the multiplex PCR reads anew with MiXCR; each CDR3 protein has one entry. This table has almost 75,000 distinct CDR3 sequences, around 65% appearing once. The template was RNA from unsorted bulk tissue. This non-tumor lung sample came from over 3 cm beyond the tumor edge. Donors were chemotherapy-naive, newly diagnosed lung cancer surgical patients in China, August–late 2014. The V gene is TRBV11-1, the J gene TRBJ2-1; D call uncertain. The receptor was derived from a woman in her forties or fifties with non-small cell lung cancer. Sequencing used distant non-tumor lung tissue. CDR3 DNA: TGTGCCAGCAGCTCTAGGAGCAACTACGGGCAGTCCTTC. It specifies CASSSRSNYGQSF.